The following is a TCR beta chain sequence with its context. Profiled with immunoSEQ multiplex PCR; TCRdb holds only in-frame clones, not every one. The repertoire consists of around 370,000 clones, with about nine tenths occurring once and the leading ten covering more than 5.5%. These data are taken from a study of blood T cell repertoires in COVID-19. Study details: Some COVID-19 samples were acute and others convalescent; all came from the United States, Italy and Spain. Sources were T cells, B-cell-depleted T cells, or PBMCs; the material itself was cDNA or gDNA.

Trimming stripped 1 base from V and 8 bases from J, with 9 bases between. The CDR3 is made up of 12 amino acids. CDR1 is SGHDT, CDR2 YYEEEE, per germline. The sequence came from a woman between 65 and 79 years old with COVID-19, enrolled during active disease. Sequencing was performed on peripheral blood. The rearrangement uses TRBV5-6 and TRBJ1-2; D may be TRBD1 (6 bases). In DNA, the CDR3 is TGTGCCAGCAGCTTGCAAGGGGGAGGCTACACCTTC. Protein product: CASSLQGGGYTF.